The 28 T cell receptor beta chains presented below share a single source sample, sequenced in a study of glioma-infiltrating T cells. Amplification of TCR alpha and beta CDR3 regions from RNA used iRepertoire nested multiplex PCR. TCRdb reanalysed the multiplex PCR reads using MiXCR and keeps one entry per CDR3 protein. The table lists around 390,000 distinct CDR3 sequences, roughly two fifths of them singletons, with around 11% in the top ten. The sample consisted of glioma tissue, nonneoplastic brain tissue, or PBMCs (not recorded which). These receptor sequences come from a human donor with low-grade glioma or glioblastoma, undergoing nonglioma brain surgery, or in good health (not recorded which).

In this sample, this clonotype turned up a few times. CDR3 nucleotides: TGTGCCAGCAGTGAAACAACAGCCACCTCCTACGAGCAGTACTTC. Translated, it gives CASSETTATSYEQYF. The rearrangement links TRBV2 to TRBJ2-7, with D unclear. V dropped 2 bases and J dropped 0 bases, with 11 bases sitting between them. Germline V gene lookup returns CDR1 SNHLY and CDR2 FYNNEI. This CDR3 contains 15 residues.

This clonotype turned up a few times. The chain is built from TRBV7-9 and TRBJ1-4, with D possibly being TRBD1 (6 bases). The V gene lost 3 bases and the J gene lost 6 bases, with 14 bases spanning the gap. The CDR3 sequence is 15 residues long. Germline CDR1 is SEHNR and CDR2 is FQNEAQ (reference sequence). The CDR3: CASSFAYRADEKLFF. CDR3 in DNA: TGTGCCAGCAGCTTTGCGTACAGGGCCGATGAAAAACTGTTTTTT.

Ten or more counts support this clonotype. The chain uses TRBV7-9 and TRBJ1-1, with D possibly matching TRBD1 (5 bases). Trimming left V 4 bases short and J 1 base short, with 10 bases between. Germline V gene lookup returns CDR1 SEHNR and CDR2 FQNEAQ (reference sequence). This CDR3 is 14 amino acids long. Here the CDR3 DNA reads TGTGCCAGCAGCTCTGGAGACAGGAACACTGAAGCTTTCTTT. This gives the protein CASSSGDRNTEAFF.

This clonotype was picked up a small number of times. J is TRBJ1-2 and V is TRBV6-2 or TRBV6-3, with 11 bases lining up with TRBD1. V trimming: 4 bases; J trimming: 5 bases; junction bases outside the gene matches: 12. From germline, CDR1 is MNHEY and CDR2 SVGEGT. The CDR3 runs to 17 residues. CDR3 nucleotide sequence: TGTGCCAGCAGTTTCCGGACAGGGGGCCTTTCGAGTTATGGCTACACCTTC. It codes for CASSFRTGGLSSYGYTF.

The CDR3 is CSARAFGPYNEQFF. CDR3 coding DNA: TGCAGTGCTAGAGCGTTCGGCCCATACAATGAGCAGTTCTTC. V and J are TRBV20-1 and TRBJ2-1; no clear D. This CDR3 region has 14 residues. Germline-derived CDR1 and CDR2 are DFQATT and SNEGSKA (reference sequence). Trimming left V 1 base short and J 4 bases short, with 11 bases between.

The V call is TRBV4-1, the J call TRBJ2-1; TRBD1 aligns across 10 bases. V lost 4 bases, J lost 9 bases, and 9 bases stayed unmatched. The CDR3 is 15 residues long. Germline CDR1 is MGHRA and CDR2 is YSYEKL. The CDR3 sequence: CASSPGTGVIREQFF. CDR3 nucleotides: TGCGCCAGCAGCCCCGGGACAGGGGTAATCCGTGAGCAGTTCTTC.

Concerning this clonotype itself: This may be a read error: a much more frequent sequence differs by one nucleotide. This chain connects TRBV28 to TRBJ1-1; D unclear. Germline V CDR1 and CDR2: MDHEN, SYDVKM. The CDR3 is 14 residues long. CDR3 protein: CASSRLNANNEAFF. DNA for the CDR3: TGTGCCAGCAGCAGACTTAACGCGAACAATGAAGCTTTCTTT.

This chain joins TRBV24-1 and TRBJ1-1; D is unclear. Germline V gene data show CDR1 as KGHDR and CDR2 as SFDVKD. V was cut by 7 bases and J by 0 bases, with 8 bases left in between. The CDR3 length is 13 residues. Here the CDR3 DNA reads TGTGCCACCAGGGGGATATTGAACACTGAAGCTTTCTTT. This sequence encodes CATRGILNTEAFF.

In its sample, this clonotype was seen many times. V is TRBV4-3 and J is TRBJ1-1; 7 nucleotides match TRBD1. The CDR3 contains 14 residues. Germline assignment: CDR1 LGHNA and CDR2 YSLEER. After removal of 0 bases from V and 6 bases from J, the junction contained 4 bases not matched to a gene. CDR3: CASSQDGQESEAFF. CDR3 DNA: TGCGCCAGCAGCCAAGATGGACAGGAGTCTGAAGCTTTCTTT.

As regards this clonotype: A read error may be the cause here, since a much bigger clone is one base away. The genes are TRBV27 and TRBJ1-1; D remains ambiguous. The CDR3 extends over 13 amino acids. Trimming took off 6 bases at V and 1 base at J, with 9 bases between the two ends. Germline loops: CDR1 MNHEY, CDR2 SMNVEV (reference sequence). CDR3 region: CASSSHPNTEAFF. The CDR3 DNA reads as TGTGCCAGCAGCTCGCACCCGAACACTGAAGCTTTCTTT.

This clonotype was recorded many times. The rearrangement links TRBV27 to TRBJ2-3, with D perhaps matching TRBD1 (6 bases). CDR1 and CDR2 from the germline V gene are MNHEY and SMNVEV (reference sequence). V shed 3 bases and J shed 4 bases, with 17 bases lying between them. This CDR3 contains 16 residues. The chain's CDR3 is CASSFTDRSDADTQYF. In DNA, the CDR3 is TGTGCCAGCAGTTTCACCGACAGGTCAGATGCAGATACGCAGTATTTT.

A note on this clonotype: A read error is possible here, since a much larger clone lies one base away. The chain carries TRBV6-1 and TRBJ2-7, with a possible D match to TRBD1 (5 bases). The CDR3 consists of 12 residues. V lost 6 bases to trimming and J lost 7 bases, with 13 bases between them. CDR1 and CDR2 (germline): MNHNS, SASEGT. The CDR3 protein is CASRHRINEQYF. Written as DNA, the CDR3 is TGTGCCAGCAGACACAGGATCAATGAGCAGTACTTC.

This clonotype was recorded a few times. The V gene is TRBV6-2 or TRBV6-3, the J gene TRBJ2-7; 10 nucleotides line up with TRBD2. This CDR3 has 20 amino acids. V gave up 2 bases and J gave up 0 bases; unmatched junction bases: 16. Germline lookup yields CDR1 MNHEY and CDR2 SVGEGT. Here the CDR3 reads CASSYPLEGSGRTSSYEQYF. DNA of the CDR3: TGTGCCAGCAGTTACCCGCTTGAAGGTAGCGGGAGGACCAGCTCCTACGAGCAGTACTTC.

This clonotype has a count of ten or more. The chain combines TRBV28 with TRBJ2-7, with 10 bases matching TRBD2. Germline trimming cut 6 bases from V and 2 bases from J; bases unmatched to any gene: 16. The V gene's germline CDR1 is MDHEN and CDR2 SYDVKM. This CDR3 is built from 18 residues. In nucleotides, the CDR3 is TGTGCCAGCAGCTCCAAGTCTAGCGGGAGTGAGGGGACCTACGAGCAGTACTTC. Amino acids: CASSSKSSGSEGTYEQYF.

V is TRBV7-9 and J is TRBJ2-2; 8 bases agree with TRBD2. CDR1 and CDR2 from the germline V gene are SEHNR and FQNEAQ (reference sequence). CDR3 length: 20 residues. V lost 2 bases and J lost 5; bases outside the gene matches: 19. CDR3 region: CASSLRPLLHTGTRTGELFF. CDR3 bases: TGTGCCAGCAGCTTAAGGCCCCTCCTTCACACCGGGACTAGAACCGGGGAGCTGTTTTTT.

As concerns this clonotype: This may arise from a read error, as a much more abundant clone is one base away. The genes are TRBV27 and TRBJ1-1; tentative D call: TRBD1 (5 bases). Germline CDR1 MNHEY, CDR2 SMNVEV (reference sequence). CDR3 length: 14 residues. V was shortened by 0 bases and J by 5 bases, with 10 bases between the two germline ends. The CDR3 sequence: CASSLSHGGTEAFF. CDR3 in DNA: TGTGCCAGCAGTTTATCGCACGGGGGGACTGAAGCTTTCTTT.

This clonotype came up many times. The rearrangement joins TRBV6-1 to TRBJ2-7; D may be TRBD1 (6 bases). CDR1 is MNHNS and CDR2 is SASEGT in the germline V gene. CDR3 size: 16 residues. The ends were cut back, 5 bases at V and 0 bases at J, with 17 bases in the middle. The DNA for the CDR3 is TGTGCCAGCAGTTACGGAACAGGGTCCTACTCCTACGAGCAGTACTTC. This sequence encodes CASSYGTGSYSYEQYF.

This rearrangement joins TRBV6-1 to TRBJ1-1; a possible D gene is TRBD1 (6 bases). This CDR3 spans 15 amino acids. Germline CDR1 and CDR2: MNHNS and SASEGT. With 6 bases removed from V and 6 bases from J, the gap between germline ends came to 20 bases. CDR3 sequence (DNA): TGTGCCAGCAGCGCCAGGGACACTAGGATCCCTGAAGCTTTCTTT. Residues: CASSARDTRIPEAFF.

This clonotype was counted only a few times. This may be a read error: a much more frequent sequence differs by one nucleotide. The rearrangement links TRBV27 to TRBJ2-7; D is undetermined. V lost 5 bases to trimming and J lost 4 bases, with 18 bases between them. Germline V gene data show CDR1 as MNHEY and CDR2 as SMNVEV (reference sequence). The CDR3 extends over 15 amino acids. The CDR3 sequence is CASSPTRMSSYEQYF. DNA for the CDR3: TGTGCCAGCAGTCCCACCCGTATGTCTAGTTACGAGCAGTACTTC.

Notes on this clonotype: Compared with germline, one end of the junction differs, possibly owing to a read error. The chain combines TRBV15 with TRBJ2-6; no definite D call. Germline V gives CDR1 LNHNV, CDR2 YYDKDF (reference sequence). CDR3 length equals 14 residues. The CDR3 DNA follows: TGTGCCACCAGCACCCTCACTGGGGACAACGTCCTGACTTTC. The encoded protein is CATSTLTGDNVLTF.

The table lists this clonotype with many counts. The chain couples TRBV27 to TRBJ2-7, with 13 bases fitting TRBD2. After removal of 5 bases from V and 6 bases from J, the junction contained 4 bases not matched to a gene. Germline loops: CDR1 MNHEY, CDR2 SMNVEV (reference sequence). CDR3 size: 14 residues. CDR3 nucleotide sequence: TGTGCCAGCAGTCCCGGGACTAGCGGGATCGAGCAGTACTTC. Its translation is CASSPGTSGIEQYF.

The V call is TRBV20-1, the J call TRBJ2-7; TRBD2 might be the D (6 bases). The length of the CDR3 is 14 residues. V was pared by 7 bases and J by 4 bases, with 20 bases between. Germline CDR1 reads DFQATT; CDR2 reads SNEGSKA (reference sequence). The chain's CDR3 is CSDSYDTGVYEQYF. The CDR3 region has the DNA TGCAGTGATAGCTACGATACGGGAGTGTACGAGCAGTACTTC.

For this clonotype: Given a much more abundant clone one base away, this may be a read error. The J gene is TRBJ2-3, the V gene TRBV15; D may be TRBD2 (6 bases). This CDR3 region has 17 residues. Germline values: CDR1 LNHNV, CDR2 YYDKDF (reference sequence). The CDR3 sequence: CATSGDLRGAAGDTQYF. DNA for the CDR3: TGTGCCACCAGCGGAGATCTCCGCGGGGCGGCGGGAGATACGCAGTATTTT.

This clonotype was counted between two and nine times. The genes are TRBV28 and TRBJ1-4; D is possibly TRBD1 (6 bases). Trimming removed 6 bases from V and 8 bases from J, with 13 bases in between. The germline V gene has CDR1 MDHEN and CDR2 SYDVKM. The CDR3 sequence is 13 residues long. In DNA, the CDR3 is TGTGCCAGCAGGGGCAGGGGTCGCGAAAAACTGTTTTTT. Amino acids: CASRGRGREKLFF.

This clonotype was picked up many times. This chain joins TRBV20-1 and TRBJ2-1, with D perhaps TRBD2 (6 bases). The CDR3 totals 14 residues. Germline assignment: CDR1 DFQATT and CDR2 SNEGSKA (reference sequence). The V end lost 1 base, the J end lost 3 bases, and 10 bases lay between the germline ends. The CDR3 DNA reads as TGCAGTGCTAGAGTTGGGGGAGGCTACAATGAGCAGTTCTTC. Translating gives CSARVGGGYNEQFF.

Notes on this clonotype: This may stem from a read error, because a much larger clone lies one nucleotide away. The chain's CDR3 is CASMGRGRSYEQHF. CDR3 coding DNA: TGTGCCAGCATGGGCAGGGGTAGGTCCTACGAGCAGCACTTC. The rearrangement uses TRBV28 and TRBJ2-7, with D perhaps TRBD1 (6 bases). The CDR3 runs to 14 residues. Germline CDR1 reads MDHEN; CDR2 reads SYDVKM.

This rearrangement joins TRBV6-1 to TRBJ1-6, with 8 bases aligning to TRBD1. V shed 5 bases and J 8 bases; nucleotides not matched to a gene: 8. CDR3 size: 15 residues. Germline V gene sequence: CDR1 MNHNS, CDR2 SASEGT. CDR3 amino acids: CASSPRGQGHSPLHF. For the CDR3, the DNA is TGTGCCAGCAGTCCCCGCGGACAGGGACATTCACCCCTCCACTTT.

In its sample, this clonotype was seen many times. Here the CDR3 DNA reads TGTGCCAGCAGCGGACCAGAGGATACGCAGTATTTT. Translation gives CASSGPEDTQYF. V is TRBV7-8 and J is TRBJ2-3, with D hard to call. The germline V gene encodes CDR1 SGHVS and CDR2 FQNEAQ. This CDR3 contains 12 residues. V shed 5 bases and J shed 6 bases, with 9 bases lying between them.